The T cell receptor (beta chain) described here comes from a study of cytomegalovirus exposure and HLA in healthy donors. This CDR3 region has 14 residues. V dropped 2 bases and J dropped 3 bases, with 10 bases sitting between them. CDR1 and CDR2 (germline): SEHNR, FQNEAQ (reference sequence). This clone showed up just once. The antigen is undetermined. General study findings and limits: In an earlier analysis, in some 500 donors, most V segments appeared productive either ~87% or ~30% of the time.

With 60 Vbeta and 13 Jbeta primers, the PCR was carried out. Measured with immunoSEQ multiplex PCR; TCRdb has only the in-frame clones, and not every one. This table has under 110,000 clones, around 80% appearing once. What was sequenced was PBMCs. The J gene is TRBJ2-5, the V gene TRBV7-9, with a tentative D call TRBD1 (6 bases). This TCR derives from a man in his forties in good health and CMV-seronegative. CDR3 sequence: CASSLSGAKETQYF. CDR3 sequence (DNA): TGTGCCAGCAGCTTATCAGGGGCGAAAGAGACCCAGTACTTC.